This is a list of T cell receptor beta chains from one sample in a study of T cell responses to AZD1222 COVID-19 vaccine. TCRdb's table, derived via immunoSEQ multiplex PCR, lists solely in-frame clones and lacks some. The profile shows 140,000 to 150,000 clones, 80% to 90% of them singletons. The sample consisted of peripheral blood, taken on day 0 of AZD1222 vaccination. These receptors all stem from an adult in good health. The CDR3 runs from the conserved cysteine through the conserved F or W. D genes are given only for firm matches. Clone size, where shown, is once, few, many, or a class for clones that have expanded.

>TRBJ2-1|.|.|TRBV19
TGTGCCAGTAGAAGGGCAGGGTCCTACAATGAGCAGTTCTTC
CASRRAGSYNEQFF
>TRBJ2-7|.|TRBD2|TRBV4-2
TGTGCCAGCAGCCAAGAGCGGGAGAGTCCCTACGAGCAGTACTTC
CASSQERESPYEQYF
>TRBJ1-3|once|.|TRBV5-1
TGCGTCCCTCGGCACCGGAGTTCTGGAAACACCATATATTTT
CVPRHRSSGNTIYF
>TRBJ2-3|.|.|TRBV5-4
TGTGCCAGCAGGCGCAATATACCCGGAGCAGATACGCAGTATTTT
CASRRNIPGADTQYF
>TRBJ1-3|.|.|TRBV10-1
TGCGCCAGCAGTGACGGGGTGGCTGGAAACACCATATATTTT
CASSDGVAGNTIYF
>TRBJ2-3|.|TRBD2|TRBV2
TGTGCCAGCAGTGAGGCTAGCGGTCAACGCGATACGCAGTATTTT
CASSEASGQRDTQYF
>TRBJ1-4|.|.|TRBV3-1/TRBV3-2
TGTGCCAGCAGCCTCGTCGGGGTCCCTAATGAAAAACTGTTTTTT
CASSLVGVPNEKLFF
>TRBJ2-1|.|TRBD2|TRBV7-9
TGTGCCAGCAGCTTACAGCGGGAGGGCAATGAGCAGTTCTTC
CASSLQREGNEQFF
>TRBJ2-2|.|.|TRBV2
TGTGCCAGCAGTGTATCTCCATTTAACACCGGGGAGCTGTTTTTT
CASSVSPFNTGELFF
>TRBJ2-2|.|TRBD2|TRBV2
TGTGCCAGCACCCGGAGACTAGCGGGATCTGACACCGGGGAGCTGTTTTTT
CASTRRLAGSDTGELFF
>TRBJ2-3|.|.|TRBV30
TGTGCCTCTGCACGTGCTGGCGGGGCAACAGATACGCAGTATTTT
CASARAGGATDTQYF
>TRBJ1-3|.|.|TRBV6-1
TGTGCCAGCAGTGAGGGCTGGACCATATATTTT
CASSEGWTIYF
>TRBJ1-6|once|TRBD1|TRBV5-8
TGTGCCAGCAGCTTGAGGGGGCAGGGTAATTCACCCCTCCACTTT
CASSLRGQGNSPLHF
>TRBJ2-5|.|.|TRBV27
TGTGCCAGCAGTTTCCTTACGGGGGGCCAGGAGACCCAGTACTTC
CASSFLTGGQETQYF
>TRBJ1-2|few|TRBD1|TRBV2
TGTGCCAGCAGGGCCGGGACAGAATATGGCTACACCTTC
CASRAGTEYGYTF
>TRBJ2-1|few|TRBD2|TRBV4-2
TGTGCCAGCACCAGTCCGACTAGCGGGGGGGGCAATGAGCAGTTCTTC
CASTSPTSGGGNEQFF